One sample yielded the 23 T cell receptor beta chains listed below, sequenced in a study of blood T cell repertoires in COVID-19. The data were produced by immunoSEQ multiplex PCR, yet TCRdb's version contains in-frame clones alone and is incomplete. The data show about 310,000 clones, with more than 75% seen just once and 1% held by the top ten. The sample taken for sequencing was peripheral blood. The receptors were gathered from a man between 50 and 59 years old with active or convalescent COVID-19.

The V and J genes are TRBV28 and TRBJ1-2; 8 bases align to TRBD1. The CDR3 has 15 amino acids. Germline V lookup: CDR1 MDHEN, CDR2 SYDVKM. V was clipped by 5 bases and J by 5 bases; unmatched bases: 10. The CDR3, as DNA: TGTGCCAGCAGTGATAACCGGGACAGGACGTATGGCTACACCTTC. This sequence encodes CASSDNRDRTYGYTF.

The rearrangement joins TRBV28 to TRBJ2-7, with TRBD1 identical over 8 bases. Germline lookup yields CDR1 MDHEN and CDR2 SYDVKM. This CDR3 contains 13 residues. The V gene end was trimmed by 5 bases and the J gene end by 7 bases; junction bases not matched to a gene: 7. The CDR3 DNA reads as TGTGCCAGCAGTCGGCCAACAGGGGGGGAGCAGTACTTC. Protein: CASSRPTGGEQYF.

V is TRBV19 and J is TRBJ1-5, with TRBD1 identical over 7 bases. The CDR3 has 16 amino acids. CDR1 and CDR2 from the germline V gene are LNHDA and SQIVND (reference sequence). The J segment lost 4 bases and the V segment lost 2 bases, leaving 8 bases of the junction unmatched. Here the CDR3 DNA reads TGTGCCAGTAGTATATGGGTAGGGGGCAGGAATCAGCCCCAGCATTTT. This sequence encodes CASSIWVGGRNQPQHF.

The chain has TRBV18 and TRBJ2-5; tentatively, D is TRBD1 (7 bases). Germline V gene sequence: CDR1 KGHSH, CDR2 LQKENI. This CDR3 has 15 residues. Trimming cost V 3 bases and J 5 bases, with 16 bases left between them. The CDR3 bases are TGTGCCAGCTCACCGTCAGGAGGGGGCGGTGAGACCCAGTACTTC. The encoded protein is CASSPSGGGGETQYF.

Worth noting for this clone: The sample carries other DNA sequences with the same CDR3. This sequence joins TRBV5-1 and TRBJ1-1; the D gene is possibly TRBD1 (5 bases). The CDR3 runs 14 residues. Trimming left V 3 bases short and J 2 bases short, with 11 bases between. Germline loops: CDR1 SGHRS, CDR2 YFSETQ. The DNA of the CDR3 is TGCGCCAGCAGCTCACTTCAGGGTAACACTGAAGCTTTCTTT. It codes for CASSSLQGNTEAFF.

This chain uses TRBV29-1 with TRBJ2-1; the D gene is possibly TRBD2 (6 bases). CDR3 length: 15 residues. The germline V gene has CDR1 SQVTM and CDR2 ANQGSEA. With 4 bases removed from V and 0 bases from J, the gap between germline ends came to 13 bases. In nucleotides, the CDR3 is TGCAGCGTTGTCCCCTTAGCGGACTCCTACAATGAGCAGTTCTTC. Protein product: CSVVPLADSYNEQFF.

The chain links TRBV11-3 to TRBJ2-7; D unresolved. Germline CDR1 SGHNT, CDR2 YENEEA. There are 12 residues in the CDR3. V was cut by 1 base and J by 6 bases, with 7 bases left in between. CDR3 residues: CASSLGRGEQYF. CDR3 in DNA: TGTGCCAGCAGCTTAGGAAGAGGCGAGCAGTACTTC. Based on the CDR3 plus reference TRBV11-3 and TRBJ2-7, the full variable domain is EAGVVQSPRYKIIEKKQPVAFWCNPISGHNTLYWYLQNLGQGPELLIRYENEEAVDDSQLPKDRFSAERLKGVDSTLKIQPAELGDSAVYLCASSLGRGEQYFGPGTRLTVT.

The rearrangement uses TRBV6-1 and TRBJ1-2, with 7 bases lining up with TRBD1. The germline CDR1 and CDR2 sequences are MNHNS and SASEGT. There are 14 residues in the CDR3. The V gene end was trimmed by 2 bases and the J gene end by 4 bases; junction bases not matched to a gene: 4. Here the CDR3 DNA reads TGTGCCAGCAGTGAAAGGGGGGACAGCTATGGCTACACCTTC. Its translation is CASSERGDSYGYTF.

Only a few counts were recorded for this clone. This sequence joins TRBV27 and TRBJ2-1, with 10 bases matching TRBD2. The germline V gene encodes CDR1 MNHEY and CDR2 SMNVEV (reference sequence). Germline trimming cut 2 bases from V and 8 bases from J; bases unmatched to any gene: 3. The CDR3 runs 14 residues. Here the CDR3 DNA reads TGTGCCAGCAGTTTACGGCTAGCGGGAGATGAGCAGTTCTTC. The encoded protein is CASSLRLAGDEQFF.

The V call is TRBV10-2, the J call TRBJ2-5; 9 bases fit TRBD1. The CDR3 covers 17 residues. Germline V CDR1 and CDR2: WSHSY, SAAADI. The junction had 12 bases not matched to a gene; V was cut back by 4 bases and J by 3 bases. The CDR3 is CASSAVPYRTGEETQYF. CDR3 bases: TGCGCCAGCAGTGCAGTCCCATACCGGACAGGGGAAGAGACCCAGTACTTC.

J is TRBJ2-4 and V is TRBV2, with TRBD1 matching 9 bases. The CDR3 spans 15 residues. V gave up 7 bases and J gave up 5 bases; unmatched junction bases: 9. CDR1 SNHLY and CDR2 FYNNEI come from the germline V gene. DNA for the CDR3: TGTGCCAGCACTAGGGACAGGGAAATCGAAAACATTCAGTACTTC. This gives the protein CASTRDREIENIQYF.

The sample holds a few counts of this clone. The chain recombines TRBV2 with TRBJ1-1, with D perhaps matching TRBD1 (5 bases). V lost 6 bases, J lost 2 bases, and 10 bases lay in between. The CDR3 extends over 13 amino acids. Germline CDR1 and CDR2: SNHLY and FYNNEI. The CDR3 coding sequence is TGTGCCAGCAGAGATCAGGGTAACACTGAAGCTTTCTTT. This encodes CASRDQGNTEAFF.

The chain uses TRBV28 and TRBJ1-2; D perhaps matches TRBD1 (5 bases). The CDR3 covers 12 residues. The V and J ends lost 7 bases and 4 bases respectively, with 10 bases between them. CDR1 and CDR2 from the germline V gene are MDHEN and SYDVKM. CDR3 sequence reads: CASTGNGYGYTF. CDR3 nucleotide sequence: TGTGCCAGCACAGGGAACGGCTATGGCTACACCTTC.

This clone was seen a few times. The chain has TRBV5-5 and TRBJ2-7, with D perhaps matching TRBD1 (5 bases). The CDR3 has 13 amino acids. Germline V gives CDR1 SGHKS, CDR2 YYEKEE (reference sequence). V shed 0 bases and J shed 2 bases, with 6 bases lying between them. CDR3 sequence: CASSLARAYEQYF. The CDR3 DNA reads TGTGCCAGCAGCTTGGCCAGGGCCTACGAGCAGTACTTC. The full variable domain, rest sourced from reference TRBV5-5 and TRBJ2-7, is DAGVTQSPTHLIKTRGQQVTLRCSPISGHKSVSWYQQVLGQGPQFIFQYYEKEERGRGNFPDRFSARQFPNYSSELNVNALLLGDSALYLCASSLARAYEQYFGPGTRLTVT.

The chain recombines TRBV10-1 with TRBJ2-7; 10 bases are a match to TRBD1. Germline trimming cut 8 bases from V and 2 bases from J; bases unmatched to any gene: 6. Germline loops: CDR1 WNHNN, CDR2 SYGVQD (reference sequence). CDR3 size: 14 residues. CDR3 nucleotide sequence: TGCGCCAGCGCTCCCGGGACAGGGGCCTACGAGCAGTACTTC. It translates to CASAPGTGAYEQYF.

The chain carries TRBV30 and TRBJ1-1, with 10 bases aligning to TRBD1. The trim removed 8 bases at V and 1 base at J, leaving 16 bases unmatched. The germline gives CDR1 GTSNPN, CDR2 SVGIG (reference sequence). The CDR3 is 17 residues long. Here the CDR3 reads CAGGQGTIVVSNTEAFF. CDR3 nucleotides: TGTGCCGGGGGACAGGGGACCATCGTGGTCTCGAACACTGAAGCTTTCTTT.

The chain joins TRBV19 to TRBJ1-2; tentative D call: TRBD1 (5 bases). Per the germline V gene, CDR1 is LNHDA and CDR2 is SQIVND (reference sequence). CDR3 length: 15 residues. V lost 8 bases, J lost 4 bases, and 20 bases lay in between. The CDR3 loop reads CASLKGVHSPYGYTF. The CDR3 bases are TGTGCCAGTCTTAAAGGGGTACACAGCCCCTATGGCTACACCTTC.

CDR3 sequence reads: CASSQDPSGYGYTF. Written as DNA, the CDR3 is TGCGCCAGCAGCCAAGATCCATCGGGCTATGGCTACACCTTC. V usage is TRBV4-3 and J usage is TRBJ1-2; D call uncertain. Germline CDR1 and CDR2: LGHNA and YSLEER. The V end lost 0 bases, the J end lost 4 bases, and 9 bases lay between the germline ends. This CDR3 spans 14 amino acids.

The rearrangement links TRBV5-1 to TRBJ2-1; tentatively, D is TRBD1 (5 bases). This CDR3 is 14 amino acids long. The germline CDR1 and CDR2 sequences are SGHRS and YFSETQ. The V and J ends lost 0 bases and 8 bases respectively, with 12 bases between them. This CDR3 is CASSLGQSGDEQFF. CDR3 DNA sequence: TGCGCCAGCAGCTTGGGACAGAGTGGCGATGAGCAGTTCTTC.

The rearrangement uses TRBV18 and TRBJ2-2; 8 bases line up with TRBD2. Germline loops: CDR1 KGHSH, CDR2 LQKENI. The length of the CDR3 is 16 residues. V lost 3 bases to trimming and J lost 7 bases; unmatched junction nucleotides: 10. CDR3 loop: CASSPQRELVFGELFF. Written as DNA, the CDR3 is TGTGCCAGCTCACCGCAGCGGGAGTTAGTTTTCGGGGAGCTGTTTTTT.

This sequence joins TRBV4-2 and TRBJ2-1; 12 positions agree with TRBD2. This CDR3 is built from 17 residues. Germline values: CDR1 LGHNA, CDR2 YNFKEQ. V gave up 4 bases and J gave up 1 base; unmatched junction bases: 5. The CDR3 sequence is CASSPRLAGASYNEQFF. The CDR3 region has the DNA TGTGCCAGCAGCCCTAGACTAGCGGGAGCGTCCTACAATGAGCAGTTCTTC.

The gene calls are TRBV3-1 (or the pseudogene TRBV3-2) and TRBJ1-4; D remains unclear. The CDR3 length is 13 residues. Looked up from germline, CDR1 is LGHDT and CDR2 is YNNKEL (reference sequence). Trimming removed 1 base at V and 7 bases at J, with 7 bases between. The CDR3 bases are TGTGCCAGCAGCCAAGTTTTGGCTGAAAAACTGTTTTTT. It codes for CASSQVLAEKLFF.

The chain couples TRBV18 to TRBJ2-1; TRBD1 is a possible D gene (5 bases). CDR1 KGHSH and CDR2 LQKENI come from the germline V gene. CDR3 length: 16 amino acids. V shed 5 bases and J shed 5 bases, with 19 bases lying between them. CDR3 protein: CASSLLQGRGDNEQFF. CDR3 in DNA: TGTGCCAGCTCATTACTTCAGGGTCGTGGAGACAATGAGCAGTTCTTC.